The clone carrying this T cell receptor (beta chain) was found many times. Its cognate antigen is unknown. Making the TCR beta libraries involved quantitative 5'-RACE with molecular barcodes. TCRdb independently ran MiXCR on the 5' RACE reads; one entry per CDR3 protein. Of 25,000 to 35,000 distinct CDR3 sequences listed, more than 30% were seen once; the top ten hold about 41%. CDR1 LGHDT and CDR2 YNNKEL come from the germline V gene (reference sequence). This CDR3 region has 15 residues. The J segment lost 2 bases and the V segment lost 7 bases, leaving 9 bases of the junction unmatched. The sample belongs to a study of CD8 T cells in ankylosing spondylitis. General study findings and limits: Some motif variants had been reported before (in reactive arthritis synovial fluid and blood).

The sequenced sample consisted of synovial fluid, either unsorted or a sorted T cell fraction (not recorded which). The chain has TRBV3-1 and TRBJ2-3; 7 bases line up with TRBD1. The origin of this receptor is a male donor with ankylosing spondylitis. In DNA form, the CDR3 reads TGTGCCAGCAACCCGACAGGGCGGAACACAGATACGCAGTATTTT. Protein product: CASNPTGRNTDTQYF.